A single sample gave rise to the 30 T cell receptor beta chains below, sequenced in a study of T-cell memory formation after mild COVID-19. TCRdb redid the calling of the 5' RACE reads with MiXCR, one entry per CDR3 protein. The sample lists roughly 410,000 distinct CDR3 sequences, less than 25% occurring once. Sequencing input: PBMCs or a T cell subset sorted from them (not recorded which). The receptors come from an adult woman who had mild COVID-19 (a few samples of this study predate the infection). Cell type and time point are not known.

The chain joins TRBV7-9 to TRBJ2-1; TRBD2 matches 12 bases. The CDR3 runs to 16 residues. The ends lost 4 bases at V and 9 bases at J; junction bases unmatched: 10. Germline loops: CDR1 SEHNR, CDR2 FQNEAQ (reference sequence). The CDR3 protein is CASSSGLAGPYGEQFF. CDR3 DNA sequence: TGTGCCAGCAGCTCCGGACTAGCGGGGCCCTATGGTGAGCAGTTCTTC.

The rearrangement links TRBV18 to TRBJ1-6, with D unresolved. Germline lookup yields CDR1 KGHSH and CDR2 LQKENI. The CDR3 has 15 amino acids. Trimming took 6 bases from V and 6 from J, leaving 15 bases between them. DNA of the CDR3: TGTGCCAGCTCCGCCGACACGTCCCCTAATTCACCCCTCCACTTT. It is translated as CASSADTSPNSPLHF.

This clonotype occurred a few times. This sequence joins TRBV18 and TRBJ2-7; perhaps TRBD2 as D (6 bases). The CDR3 consists of 16 residues. V dropped 3 bases and J dropped 0 bases, with 15 bases sitting between them. Germline loops: CDR1 KGHSH, CDR2 LQKENI. CDR3 loop: CASSPRSGVLSYEQYF. In nucleotides, the CDR3 is TGTGCCAGCTCACCGCGTTCGGGGGTCCTCTCCTACGAGCAGTACTTC.

The rearrangement links TRBV5-5 to TRBJ2-3, with D perhaps matching TRBD1 (5 bases). CDR3 length: 16 amino acids. Trimming cost V 1 base and J 5 bases, with 17 bases left between them. CDR1 SGHKS and CDR2 YYEKEE come from the germline V gene (reference sequence). This CDR3 reads CASSLRGASVVDTQYF. CDR3 nucleotides: TGTGCCAGCAGCTTGAGGGGCGCGAGTGTTGTAGATACGCAGTATTTT.

J is TRBJ1-1 and V is TRBV27; D is possibly TRBD1 (6 bases). Trimming took off 6 bases at V and 4 bases at J, with 12 bases between the two ends. Per germline, CDR1 MNHEY and CDR2 SMNVEV (reference sequence). The CDR3 runs to 13 residues. The CDR3: CASSRGGSTEAFF. The CDR3 DNA follows: TGTGCCAGCAGCAGGGGAGGGAGCACTGAAGCTTTCTTT.

The rearrangement uses TRBV27 and TRBJ2-1; D is tentatively TRBD1 or TRBD2 (5 bases each). This CDR3 spans 14 amino acids. V lost 3 bases and J lost 3, with 9 bases in between. CDR1 is MNHEY and CDR2 is SMNVEV in the germline V gene (reference sequence). The CDR3 is CASSLGTVYNEQFF. CDR3 nucleotide sequence: TGTGCCAGCAGTTTGGGGACGGTCTACAATGAGCAGTTCTTC.

In its sample, this clonotype was seen a few times. V is TRBV7-9 and J is TRBJ1-2; TRBD1 aligns across 8 bases. CDR3 length: 16 residues. Losses at the gene ends were 4 bases for V and 7 bases for J; bases not matched to a gene: 14. Germline V CDR1 and CDR2: SEHNR, FQNEAQ (reference sequence). The CDR3 reads CASSSNLRTGFSGYTF. In DNA form, the CDR3 reads TGTGCCAGCAGCTCCAACCTACGGACAGGGTTCTCTGGCTACACCTTC.

V and J are TRBV4-2 and TRBJ1-4, with a weak D call TRBD1 (5 bases). The germline V and J ends were trimmed by 5 bases and 3 bases, with 13 bases remaining between them. Looked up from germline, CDR1 is LGHNA and CDR2 is YNFKEQ. The CDR3 is 15 residues long. CDR3 residues: CASSSQGNSNEKLFF. CDR3 DNA sequence: TGTGCCAGCAGCTCTCAGGGTAACTCTAATGAAAAACTGTTTTTT.

There are a few counts of this clonotype. The chain's CDR3 is CASSFGGPNTGELFF. Here the CDR3 DNA reads TGTGCCAGCAGTTTTGGAGGGCCGAACACCGGGGAGCTGTTTTTT. The chain carries TRBV12-3 or TRBV12-4 and TRBJ2-2; D is possibly TRBD2 (6 bases). V lost 3 bases to trimming and J lost 0 bases, with 8 bases between them. The CDR3 spans 15 residues.

The chain uses TRBV4-3 and TRBJ2-3; D gene uncertain. The CDR3 runs to 14 residues. Germline V gene data show CDR1 as LGHNA and CDR2 as YSLEER. Between the trimmed V and J ends, which lost 4 bases and 1 base, there was a span of 9 bases. CDR3 loop: CASSPYYGTDTQYF. CDR3 sequence (DNA): TGCGCCAGCAGCCCTTACTATGGCACAGATACGCAGTATTTT.

The rearrangement links TRBV2 to TRBJ2-3; D unresolved. Germline V gene sequence: CDR1 SNHLY, CDR2 FYNNEI. Trimming cost V 4 bases and J 1 base, with 12 bases left between them. This CDR3 comprises 15 residues. CDR3: CASSAPGSGTDTQYF. The CDR3 DNA reads as TGTGCCAGCAGTGCTCCGGGTTCTGGCACAGATACGCAGTATTTT. Using reference TRBV2 and TRBJ2-3 for the parts outside the CDR3, the full variable domain is EPEVTQTPSHQVTQMGQEVILRCVPISNHLYFYWYRQILGQKVEFLVSFYNNEISEKSEIFDDQFSVERPDGSNFTLKIRSTKLEDSAMYFCASSAPGSGTDTQYFGPGTRLTVL.

The V and J genes are TRBV14 and TRBJ2-7; weak D call: TRBD2 (5 bases). The V and J ends lost 3 bases and 0 bases respectively, with 12 bases between them. Germline CDR1 and CDR2: SGHDN and FVKESK. The CDR3 covers 15 residues. The CDR3 sequence is CASSHSTRSSYEQYF. CDR3 bases: TGTGCCAGCAGCCATAGCACTAGGAGCTCCTACGAGCAGTACTTC.

The chain links TRBV12-3 or TRBV12-4 to TRBJ1-3; D ambiguous. The CDR3 has 12 residues. Trimming left V 6 bases short and J 7 bases short, with 10 bases between. The CDR3 loop is CASSTFGNTIYF. For the CDR3, the DNA is TGTGCCAGCAGCACCTTTGGTAACACCATATATTTT.

The chain recombines TRBV7-9 with TRBJ2-1, with 7 bases that match TRBD2. Trimming took 3 bases from V and 8 from J; bases not matched to a gene: 7. Germline V gene sequence: CDR1 SEHNR, CDR2 FQNEAQ (reference sequence). The CDR3 loop spans 14 amino acids. The CDR3, as DNA: TGTGCCAGCAGCTTTCGCTCCCGGGAGGATGAGCAGTTCTTC. Translating gives CASSFRSREDEQFF.

This clonotype was picked up a small number of times. The chain uses TRBV12-3 or TRBV12-4 and TRBJ1-5; TRBD1 agrees at 8 bases. With V trimmed by 4 bases and J by 5 bases, 10 bases remained unmatched. This CDR3 is 16 amino acids long. The DNA of the CDR3 is TGTGCCAGCAGTTCTTTCGGGACAGGCCTGCATCAGCCCCAGCATTTT. This translates into CASSSFGTGLHQPQHF.

This clonotype was detected only a few times. The chain combines TRBV3-1 with TRBJ2-5, with a possible D match to TRBD2 (5 bases). Germline values: CDR1 LGHDT, CDR2 YNNKEL (reference sequence). The CDR3 runs 14 residues. Deletions cut 6 bases from V and 2 bases from J, with 13 bases between. CDR3 nucleotide sequence: TGTGCCAGCAGACTCGGACGGGGTCAAGAGACCCAGTACTTC. Translation gives CASRLGRGQETQYF.

The sample holds many counts of this clonotype. The V call is TRBV12-3 or TRBV12-4, the J call TRBJ2-1; TRBD2 matches at 7 bases. Trimming at V came to 5 bases and at J to 10 bases, leaving 14 bases not matched to a gene. The CDR3 is 15 amino acids. The CDR3 region has the DNA TGTGCCAGCAGTATTGACGGGTCGGGAGGTCGGGAGCAGTTCTTC. Its translation: CASSIDGSGGREQFF.

This clonotype has just a few counts. J is TRBJ2-7 and V is TRBV29-1; the D gene is possibly TRBD2 (6 bases). The V end was cut by 2 bases, the J end by 4 bases, with 9 bases between. The CDR3 length is 12 residues. Germline V gene data show CDR1 as SQVTM and CDR2 as ANQGSEA. The CDR3 spells CSVEYGGYEQYF. CDR3 bases: TGCAGCGTTGAATATGGGGGGTACGAGCAGTACTTC.

This clonotype was recorded a few times. J is TRBJ2-7 and V is TRBV27, with 11 bases lining up with TRBD2. CDR3 length: 15 residues. Germline CDR1 MNHEY, CDR2 SMNVEV (reference sequence). J was trimmed by 5 bases and V by 4 bases; bases with no gene match: 7. Written as DNA, the CDR3 is TGTGCCAGCAGTTCAACACTAGCGGGGGCGGACGAGCAGTACTTC. It encodes CASSSTLAGADEQYF.

The chain couples TRBV20-1 to TRBJ1-1; 9 nucleotides agree with TRBD1. This CDR3 is built from 14 residues. Germline CDR1 and CDR2: DFQATT and SNEGSKA (reference sequence). The junction had 7 bases not matched to a gene; V was cut back by 7 bases and J by 1 base. The CDR3 DNA reads TGCAGTGTCACGACAGGGGGGGGGAACACTGAAGCTTTCTTT. This gives the protein CSVTTGGGNTEAFF.

This clonotype was picked up a small number of times. This chain links TRBV6-1 with TRBJ2-3, with a weak D call TRBD1 (6 bases). The CDR3 has 14 amino acids. Per the germline V gene, CDR1 is MNHNS and CDR2 is SASEGT. The V and J ends lost 2 bases and 4 bases respectively, with 10 bases between them. The CDR3 is CASSESRGADTQYF. DNA of the CDR3: TGTGCCAGCAGTGAAAGCAGGGGAGCAGATACGCAGTATTTT.

This clonotype was seen a handful of times. Germline and junction disagree at one end, which may indicate a read error. This sequence joins TRBV18 and TRBJ2-1; D remains unclear. This CDR3 spans 12 amino acids. Germline assignment: CDR1 KGHSH and CDR2 LQKENI. CDR3 sequence (DNA): TGTGCCAGCTCACCGAGTAGACTCCCTCCAATCTTC. Translating it yields CASSPSRLPPIF. Full variable domain (remainder filled in from reference TRBV18 and TRBJ2-1): NAGVMQNPRHLVRRRGQEARLRCSPMKGHSHVYWYRQLPEEGLKFMVYLQKENIIDESGMPKERFSAEFPKEGPSILRIQQVVRGDSAAYFCASSPSRLPPIFGPGTRLTVL.

The chain combines TRBV7-6 with TRBJ2-7; D is possibly TRBD1 (5 bases). The ends were cut back, 0 bases at V and 2 bases at J, with 8 bases in the middle. The CDR3 runs to 14 residues. The germline V gene has CDR1 SGHVS and CDR2 FNYEAQ. The CDR3 here is CASSLADTAYEQYF. CDR3 nucleotide sequence: TGTGCCAGCAGCTTAGCGGACACGGCCTACGAGCAGTACTTC.

This chain connects TRBV4-1 to TRBJ2-3, with TRBD2 identical over 13 bases. Germline V gene sequence: CDR1 MGHRA, CDR2 YSYEKL. The CDR3 totals 18 residues. Losses at the gene ends were 5 bases for V and 4 bases for J; bases not matched to a gene: 12. In nucleotides, the CDR3 is TGCGCCAGCAGCGGCGGACTAGCGGGAGTGGTAGGGGCAGATACGCAGTATTTT. Amino acids: CASSGGLAGVVGADTQYF.

This clonotype has just a few counts. The chain is built from TRBV20-1 and TRBJ2-7, with 12 bases matching TRBD2. CDR3 length: 16 amino acids. The germline V gene has CDR1 DFQATT and CDR2 SNEGSKA (reference sequence). With V trimmed by 6 bases and J by 6 bases, 15 bases remained unmatched. This CDR3 is CSAHRTSGGPRLEQYF. CDR3 sequence (DNA): TGCAGTGCCCACCGAACTAGCGGGGGGCCGCGTCTCGAGCAGTACTTC.

This clonotype was observed a handful of times. This rearrangement joins TRBV25-1 to TRBJ1-1; D ambiguous. V was shortened by 4 bases and J by 1 base, with 10 bases between the two germline ends. Germline V gene data show CDR1 as MGHDK and CDR2 as SYGVNS. The CDR3 sequence is 14 residues long. CDR3 region: CASSVERPNTEAFF. The CDR3 nucleotides are TGTGCCAGCAGTGTCGAACGGCCGAACACTGAAGCTTTCTTT.

In its sample, this clonotype was seen a few times. This chain connects TRBV7-2 to TRBJ2-1, with 9 positions matching TRBD1. The CDR3 loop spans 17 amino acids. The V and J ends lost 2 bases and 5 bases, in that order; junction bases with no gene match: 10. Germline V gene sequence: CDR1 SGHTA, CDR2 FQGNSA. The CDR3 reads CASSLRSGTGPHNEQFF. The CDR3 DNA is TGTGCCAGCAGCTTACGGTCCGGGACAGGGCCCCACAATGAGCAGTTCTTC.

The chain is built from TRBV11-2 and TRBJ1-1; D may be TRBD1 (5 bases). The CDR3 is 13 residues long. Germline V gives CDR1 SGHAT, CDR2 FQNNGV. With 7 bases removed from V and 1 base from J, the gap between germline ends came to 10 bases. As DNA, the CDR3 is TGTGCCAGCACCCTCGGACAGAACACTGAAGCTTTCTTT. It specifies CASTLGQNTEAFF.

The chain links TRBV6-2 or TRBV6-3 to TRBJ1-2, with D unresolved. The V end lost 5 bases, the J end lost 3 bases, and 13 bases lay between the germline ends. The CDR3 contains 14 residues. Germline-derived CDR1 and CDR2 are MNHEY and SVGEGT. In nucleotides, the CDR3 is TGTGCCAGCAGTCCCCCGCGGTTCGACTATGGCTACACCTTC. As protein: CASSPPRFDYGYTF.

The V and J genes are TRBV6-5 and TRBJ1-4; TRBD1 agrees at 10 bases. The V and J ends lost 0 bases and 5 bases, in that order; junction bases with no gene match: 0. Germline V gives CDR1 MNHEY, CDR2 SVGAGI. This CDR3 contains 15 residues. The CDR3 sequence: CASSYSDRGNEKLFF. The CDR3 DNA is TGTGCCAGCAGTTACTCGGACAGGGGGAATGAAAAACTGTTTTTT.